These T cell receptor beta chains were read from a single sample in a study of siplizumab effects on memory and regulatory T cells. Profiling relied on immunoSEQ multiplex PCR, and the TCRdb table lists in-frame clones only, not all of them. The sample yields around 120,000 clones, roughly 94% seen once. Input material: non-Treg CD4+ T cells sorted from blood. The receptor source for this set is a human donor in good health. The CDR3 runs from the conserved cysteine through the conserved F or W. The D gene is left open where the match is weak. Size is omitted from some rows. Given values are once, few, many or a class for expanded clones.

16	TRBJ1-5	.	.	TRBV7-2	TGTGCCAGCAGTCTAGCGGGGGTCGCTGTGGGTCAGCCCCAGCATTTT	CASSLAGVAVGQPQHF
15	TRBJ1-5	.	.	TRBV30	TGTGCCTGGAGTTCCGGGGTGGCAGCTCGGGAGCCCCAGCATTTT	CAWSSGVAAREPQHF
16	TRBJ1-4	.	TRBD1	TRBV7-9	TGTGCCAGCAGCTTAGGCAGGGGGCTGACTAATGAAAAACTGTTTTTT	CASSLGRGLTNEKLFF
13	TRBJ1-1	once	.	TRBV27	TGTGCCAGCAGTTTACCGGGACATGGGGAAGCTTTCTTT	CASSLPGHGEAFF
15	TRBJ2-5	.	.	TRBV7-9	TGTGCCAGCAGCTTAGCATGGACGGTGGTTGAGACCCAGTACTTC	CASSLAWTVVETQYF
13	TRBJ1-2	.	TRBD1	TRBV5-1	TGCGCCAGCAGTTCAGGGGGCGCGGATGGCTACACCTTC	CASSSGGADGYTF
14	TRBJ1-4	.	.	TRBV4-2	TGTGCCAGCAGCCAAGAGAGGGTCGGGGAAAAACTGTTTTTT	CASSQERVGEKLFF
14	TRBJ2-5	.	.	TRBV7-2	TGTGCCAGCAGCCACCGGACAGCCCAAGAGACCCAGTACTTC	CASSHRTAQETQYF
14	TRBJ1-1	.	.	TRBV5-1	TGCGCCAGCAGCTTGGAAGGGGAGGGCACTGAAGCTTTCTTT	CASSLEGEGTEAFF
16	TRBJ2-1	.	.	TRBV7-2	TGTGCCAGCAGCCCCCTGGGCGTACGGTCGACCAGGGAGCAGTTCTTC	CASSPLGVRSTREQFF
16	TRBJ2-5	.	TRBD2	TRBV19	TGTGCCAGTTCAGGACTAGCGGGGGGCCAGCAAGAGACCCAGTACTTC	CASSGLAGGQQETQYF
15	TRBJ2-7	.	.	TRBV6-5	TGTGCCAGCAGTACCCCGGGCCTAAGCTCCTACGAGCAGTACTTC	CASSTPGLSSYEQYF
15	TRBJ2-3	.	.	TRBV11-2	TGTGCCAGCAGCTTATCAGACAGCGCAACAGATACGCAGTATTTT	CASSLSDSATDTQYF
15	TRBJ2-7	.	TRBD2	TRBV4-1	TGCGCCAGCAGCCAAGACGGGACTAGCGGCTACGAGCAGTACTTC	CASSQDGTSGYEQYF
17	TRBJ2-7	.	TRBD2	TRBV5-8	TGTGCCAGCAGCTTCCGTAAGAGTAGCGGGGGGCTCTACGAGCAGTACTTC	CASSFRKSSGGLYEQYF
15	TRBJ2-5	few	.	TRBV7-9	TGTGCCAGCAGTCCCGGGGACCGTTGGACAGAGACCCAGTACTTC	CASSPGDRWTETQYF
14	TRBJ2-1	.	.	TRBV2	TGTGCCAGCAAAGCCCTCGAGTCCTACAATGAGCAGTTCTTC	CASKALESYNEQFF
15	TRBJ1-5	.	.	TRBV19	TGTGCCAGTAGTATAGGTACAGGGACTAGGCAGCCCCAGCATTTT	CASSIGTGTRQPQHF
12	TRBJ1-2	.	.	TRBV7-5	TGTGCCAGAAGCCCCGGGACAGCAGGCTACACCTTC	CARSPGTAGYTF
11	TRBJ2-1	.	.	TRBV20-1	TGCAGTGTCAGTCAGGGTAATGAGCAGTTCTTC	CSVSQGNEQFF
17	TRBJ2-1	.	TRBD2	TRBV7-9	TGTGCCAGCAGCTTATATGGATTGCGGGAGGCAAGCAATGAGCAGTTCTTC	CASSLYGLREASNEQFF
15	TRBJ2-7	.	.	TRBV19	TGTGCCAGTAGTATAGGGGGGACCCTCTCCTACGAGCAGTACTTC	CASSIGGTLSYEQYF
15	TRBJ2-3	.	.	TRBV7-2	TGTGCCAGCAGCTTACAGCTAGGTCGGACAGATACGCAGTATTTT	CASSLQLGRTDTQYF
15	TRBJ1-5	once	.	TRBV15	TGTGCCACCAGCAGAGATCGTGCGGGTGATCAGCCCCAGCATTTT	CATSRDRAGDQPQHF